These 19 T cell receptor beta chains were all obtained from the same sample, sequenced in a study of cytomegalovirus exposure and HLA in healthy donors. Clones were read by immunoSEQ multiplex PCR, and TCRdb kept only the in-frame ones, dropping some. Here the sample spans 150,000 to 250,000 clones, about 79% being singletons. The sample taken for sequencing was PBMCs. The receptor set was obtained from a woman aged 25 to 39 in good health and CMV-seropositive.

V is TRBV27 and J is TRBJ2-5; D is unresolved. CDR1 is MNHEY and CDR2 is SMNVEV in the germline V gene (reference sequence). V shed 6 bases and J shed 0 bases, with 11 bases lying between them. The CDR3 is 14 residues long. The CDR3 loop reads CASRQFINQETQYF. As DNA, the CDR3 is TGTGCCAGCAGACAATTCATAAACCAAGAGACCCAGTACTTC.

V usage is TRBV10-1 and J usage is TRBJ2-3, with D perhaps TRBD2 (5 bases). V gave up 4 bases and J gave up 2 bases, with 13 bases separating them. The CDR3 spans 15 residues. Germline V gene sequence: CDR1 WNHNN, CDR2 SYGVQD (reference sequence). CDR3 residues: CASSGSGDTTDTQYF. DNA for the CDR3: TGCGCCAGCAGTGGAAGCGGCGATACCACAGATACGCAGTATTTT.

Note on this clone: The sample holds other DNA sequences that translate to the same CDR3. The chain combines TRBV5-1 with TRBJ2-3; unclear D gene. Germline loops: CDR1 SGHRS, CDR2 YFSETQ. The CDR3 consists of 14 residues. V lost 0 bases and J 0 bases, leaving 5 bases between the germline ends. The CDR3 loop reads CASSLASSTDTQYF. The CDR3 DNA reads as TGCGCCAGCAGCTTGGCTAGTAGCACAGATACGCAGTATTTT. Looking up the rest from reference TRBV5-1 and TRBJ2-3 gives the full variable domain: KAGVTQTPRYLIKTRGQQVTLSCSPISGHRSVSWYQQTPGQGLQFLFEYFSETQRNKGNFPGRFSGRQFSNSRSEMNVSTLELGDSALYLCASSLASSTDTQYFGPGTRLTVL.

This clone was counted only a few times. The chain is built from TRBV7-6 and TRBJ2-5; D unresolved. This CDR3 region has 12 residues. In germline, CDR1 is SGHVS, CDR2 FNYEAQ. Deletions cut 0 bases from V and 7 bases from J, with 6 bases between. The CDR3 spells CASSLAVGTQYF. CDR3 sequence (DNA): TGTGCCAGCAGCTTAGCGGTCGGGACCCAGTACTTC.

The count of this clone is one. The chain recombines TRBV11-2 with TRBJ2-7, with a weak D call TRBD1 (5 bases). The CDR3 length is 14 residues. Germline V lookup: CDR1 SGHAT, CDR2 FQNNGV. Trimming removed 3 bases from V and 0 bases from J, with 9 bases in between. This CDR3 is CASSLHRYSYEQYF. CDR3 DNA sequence: TGTGCCAGCAGCTTGCACAGGTACTCCTACGAGCAGTACTTC.

The chain joins TRBV15 to TRBJ2-7, with D maybe TRBD1 (6 bases). Germline V gives CDR1 LNHNV, CDR2 YYDKDF (reference sequence). The CDR3 consists of 14 residues. Trimming took off 1 base at V and 4 bases at J, with 11 bases between the two ends. DNA of the CDR3: TGTGCCACCAGCAGAGGACAGGAGGAATACGAGCAGTACTTC. Translated: CATSRGQEEYEQYF. The variable domain in full, completed from reference TRBV15 and TRBJ2-7, reads DAMVIQNPRYQVTQFGKPVTLSCSQTLNHNVMYWYQQKSSQAPKLLFHYYDKDFNNEADTPDNFQSRRPNTSFCFLDIRSPGLGDTAMYLCATSRGQEEYEQYFGPGTRLTVT.

The CDR3 is CASSYSRDRAYGYTF. Written as DNA, the CDR3 is TGTGCCAGCAGTTACTCGCGGGACAGGGCCTATGGCTACACCTTC. This chain connects TRBV6-6 to TRBJ1-2; 9 bases line up with TRBD1. This CDR3 comprises 15 residues. V trimming: 0 bases; J trimming: 4 bases; junction bases outside the gene matches: 3. From germline, CDR1 is MNHNY and CDR2 SVGAGI (reference sequence).

CDR3 bases: TGCGCCAGCACCCCCCGGGACAGTCGCACAGATACGCAGTATTTT. This codes for CASTPRDSRTDTQYF. The rearrangement links TRBV5-1 to TRBJ2-3, with TRBD1 matching 7 bases. The CDR3 has 15 residues. The ends lost 6 bases at V and 1 base at J; junction bases unmatched: 8. Germline V gene lookup returns CDR1 SGHRS and CDR2 YFSETQ.

The rearrangement links TRBV11-1 to TRBJ2-5, with TRBD1 matching over 10 bases. The assigned J gene may be wrong: the sequence end matches TRBJ2-7 better. Germline V CDR1 and CDR2: SGHAT, FQDESV (reference sequence). This CDR3 has 13 amino acids. For the CDR3, the DNA is TGTGCCAGCACCTGGACAGGGGGCTACGAGCAGTACTTC. It codes for CASTWTGGYEQYF.

The chain is built from TRBV29-1 and TRBJ2-3; D gene uncertain. CDR1 is SQVTM, CDR2 ANQGSEA, per germline. This CDR3 has 15 amino acids. Trimming took 5 bases from V and 3 from J, leaving 18 bases between them. Here the CDR3 reads CSVSASVIVTDTQYF. The CDR3 DNA reads as TGCAGCGTTTCGGCTAGTGTCATTGTAACAGATACGCAGTATTTT.

This chain links TRBV27 with TRBJ2-6, with TRBD1 as a possible D gene (6 bases). Germline-derived CDR1 and CDR2 are MNHEY and SMNVEV (reference sequence). Trimming removed 7 bases from V and 4 bases from J, with 11 bases in between. This CDR3 is 14 amino acids long. CDR3 in amino acids: CASKQGFGANVLTF. The CDR3, as DNA: TGTGCCAGCAAACAGGGTTTCGGGGCCAACGTCCTGACTTTC.

This chain links TRBV27 with TRBJ2-7; D unclear. The V end was cut by 5 bases, the J end by 7 bases, with 12 bases between. This CDR3 is built from 12 residues. CDR1 and CDR2 (germline): MNHEY, SMNVEV (reference sequence). Here the CDR3 DNA reads TGTGCCAGCAGTCCTCGACCCGGGGAGCAGTACTTC. Translating it yields CASSPRPGEQYF.

This clone was seen just once. This chain connects TRBV27 to TRBJ2-1; no firm D call. V lost 3 bases and J 5 bases, leaving 8 bases between the germline ends. The CDR3 has 13 residues. Germline V gives CDR1 MNHEY, CDR2 SMNVEV (reference sequence). The CDR3 loop is CASSFNRNNEQFF. The CDR3 region has the DNA TGTGCCAGCAGTTTTAATAGAAACAATGAGCAGTTCTTC.

The rearrangement uses TRBV7-6 and TRBJ2-7, with D tentatively TRBD2 (6 bases). Germline V gives CDR1 SGHVS, CDR2 FNYEAQ. Trimming left V 1 base short and J 6 bases short, with 10 bases between. The CDR3 spans 13 residues. The CDR3 nucleotides are TGTGCCAGCAGCTTAGAGGAGGGCACCGAGCAGTACTTC. It translates to CASSLEEGTEQYF.

The chain links TRBV5-1 to TRBJ1-1; TRBD1 is a possible D gene (6 bases). Per the germline V gene, CDR1 is SGHRS and CDR2 is YFSETQ. Trimming took 4 bases from V and 2 from J, leaving 15 bases between them. This CDR3 has 15 amino acids. The CDR3 DNA reads TGCGCCAGCAGCGTCCTGGGGGCCTCAAACACTGAAGCTTTCTTT. Its translation: CASSVLGASNTEAFF.

This clone turned up a few times. The chain has TRBV11-3 and TRBJ2-2; D possibly corresponds to TRBD2 (5 bases). CDR1 is SGHNT and CDR2 is YENEEA in the germline V gene. Trimming took off 1 base at V and 3 bases at J, with 6 bases between the two ends. The CDR3 is 14 amino acids. In nucleotides, the CDR3 is TGTGCCAGCAGCTTAGGGGGAGACACCGGGGAGCTGTTTTTT. Protein product: CASSLGGDTGELFF.

The chain uses TRBV10-3 and TRBJ2-7, with 9 nucleotides matching TRBD2. J lost 3 bases, V lost 0 bases, and 6 bases had no gene match. The germline gives CDR1 ENHRY, CDR2 SYGVKD. This CDR3 is built from 16 residues. The CDR3 bases are TGTGCCATCAGTGAGTCGGGGAGCGGGAGGAGCTACGAGCAGTACTTC. Protein sequence: CAISESGSGRSYEQYF.

The V call is TRBV28, the J call TRBJ2-7; no definite D call. Germline V gene data show CDR1 as MDHEN and CDR2 as SYDVKM. The length of the CDR3 is 12 residues. V shed 5 bases and J shed 3 bases, with 8 bases lying between them. The CDR3 sequence is CASSPHFYEQYF. The CDR3 coding sequence is TGTGCCAGCAGTCCCCATTTCTACGAGCAGTACTTC.

This clone appeared a few times. The CDR3 region is CASSAAGTGRTEAFF. In nucleotides, the CDR3 is TGTGCCAGCAGTGCCGCAGGGACAGGACGTACTGAAGCTTTCTTT. The chain recombines TRBV25-1 with TRBJ1-1, with TRBD1 matching over 8 bases. CDR3 length: 15 amino acids. The ends lost 4 bases at V and 5 bases at J; junction bases unmatched: 9. Germline loops: CDR1 MGHDK, CDR2 SYGVNS.